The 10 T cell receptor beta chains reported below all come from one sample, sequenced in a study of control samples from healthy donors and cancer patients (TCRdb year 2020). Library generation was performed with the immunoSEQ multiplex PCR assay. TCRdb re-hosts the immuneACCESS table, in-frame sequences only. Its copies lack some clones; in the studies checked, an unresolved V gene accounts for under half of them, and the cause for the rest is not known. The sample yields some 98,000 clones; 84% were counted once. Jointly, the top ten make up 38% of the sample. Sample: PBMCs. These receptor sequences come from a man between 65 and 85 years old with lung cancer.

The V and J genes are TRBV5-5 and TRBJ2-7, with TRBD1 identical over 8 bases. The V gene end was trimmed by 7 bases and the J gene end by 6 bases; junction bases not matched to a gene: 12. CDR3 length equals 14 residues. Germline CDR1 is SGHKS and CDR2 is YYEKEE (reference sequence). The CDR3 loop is CASQSGTGSLEQYF. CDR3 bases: TGTGCCAGCCAATCGGGGACAGGCTCCCTCGAGCAGTACTTC.

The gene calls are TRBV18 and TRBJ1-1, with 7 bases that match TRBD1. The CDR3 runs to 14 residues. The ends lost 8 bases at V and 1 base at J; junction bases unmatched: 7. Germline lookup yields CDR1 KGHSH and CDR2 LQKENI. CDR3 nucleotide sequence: TGTGCCAGCAACGACAGACAGGGGAACACTGAAGCTTTCTTT. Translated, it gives CASNDRQGNTEAFF. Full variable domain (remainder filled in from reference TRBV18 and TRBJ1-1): NAGVMQNPRHLVRRRGQEARLRCSPMKGHSHVYWYRQLPEEGLKFMVYLQKENIIDESGMPKERFSAEFPKEGPSILRIQQVVRGDSAAYFCASNDRQGNTEAFFGQGTRLTVV.

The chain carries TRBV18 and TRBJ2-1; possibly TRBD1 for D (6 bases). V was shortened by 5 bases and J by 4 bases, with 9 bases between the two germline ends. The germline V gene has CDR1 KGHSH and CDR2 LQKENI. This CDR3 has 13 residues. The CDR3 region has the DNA TGTGCCAGCTCAAGTCAGGGGTACAATGAGCAGTTCTTC. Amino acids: CASSSQGYNEQFF.

As DNA, the CDR3 is TGTGCCAGCAGTGAGAAGGGGCCATACACCGGGGAGCTGTTTTTT. Its translation is CASSEKGPYTGELFF. V is TRBV6-1 and J is TRBJ2-2; possible D gene TRBD1, 5 bases. Germline V gives CDR1 MNHNS, CDR2 SASEGT. V shed 3 bases and J shed 3 bases, with 11 bases lying between them. CDR3 length: 15 amino acids.

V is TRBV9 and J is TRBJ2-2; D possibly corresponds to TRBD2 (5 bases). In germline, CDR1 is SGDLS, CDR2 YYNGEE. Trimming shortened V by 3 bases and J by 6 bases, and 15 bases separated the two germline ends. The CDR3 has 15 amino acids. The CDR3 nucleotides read TGTGCCAGCAGCGGGCTTCTGGGAGTCTCCGGGGAGCTGTTTTTT. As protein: CASSGLLGVSGELFF.

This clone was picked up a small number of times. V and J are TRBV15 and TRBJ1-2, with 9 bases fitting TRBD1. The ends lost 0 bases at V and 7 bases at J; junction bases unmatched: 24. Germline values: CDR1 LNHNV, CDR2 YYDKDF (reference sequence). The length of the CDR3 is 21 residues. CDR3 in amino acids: CATSRELLGSGTGRFYGGYTF. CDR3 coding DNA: TGTGCCACCAGCAGAGAATTGTTAGGTTCCGGGACAGGGAGGTTCTACGGTGGCTACACCTTC.

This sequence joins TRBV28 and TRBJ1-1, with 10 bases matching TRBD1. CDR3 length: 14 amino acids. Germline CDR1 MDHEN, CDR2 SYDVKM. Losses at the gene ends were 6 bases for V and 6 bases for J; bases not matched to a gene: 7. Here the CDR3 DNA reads TGTGCCAGCAGGGCCGGGACAGGGGCCGCTGAAGCTTTCTTT. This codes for CASRAGTGAAEAFF.

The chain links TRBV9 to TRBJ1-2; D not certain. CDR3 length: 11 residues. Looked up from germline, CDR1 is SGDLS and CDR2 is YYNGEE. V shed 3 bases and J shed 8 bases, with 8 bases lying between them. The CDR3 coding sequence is TGTGCCAGCAGCGGGGGTTTCGGCTACACCTTC. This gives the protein CASSGGFGYTF.

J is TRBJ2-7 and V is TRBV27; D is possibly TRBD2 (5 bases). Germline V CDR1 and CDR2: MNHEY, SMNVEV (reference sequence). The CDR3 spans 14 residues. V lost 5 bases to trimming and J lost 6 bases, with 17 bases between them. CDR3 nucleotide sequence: TGTGCCAGCAGTCGGACTGGCGGCCTAGTCGAGCAGTACTTC. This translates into CASSRTGGLVEQYF.

The CDR3 protein is CASSFSGTSGRETQYF. The CDR3 region has the DNA TGTGCCAGTAGTTTTTCCGGGACTAGCGGCCGAGAGACCCAGTACTTC. The genes are TRBV19 and TRBJ2-5; 11 bases are a match to TRBD2. V lost 5 bases, J lost 4 bases, and 9 bases stayed unmatched. The CDR3 has 16 amino acids. Germline CDR1 reads LNHDA; CDR2 reads SQIVND (reference sequence).